What follows describes a single T cell receptor beta chain. Its target antigen remains unknown. Qualities for individual bases were not recorded, and no much larger clone is one base off. Sequenced using an Illumina NovaSeq 6000. TCR cDNA was synthesized by 5'RACE template switching, which introduced a universal primer site and unique molecular identifiers. cDNA synthesis was primed from both the TCR alpha and TCR beta constant segments. Library amplification used two PCR steps, and the second PCR step added sample barcodes and sequencing adapters. Sequencing of the libraries was done on either Illumina HiSeq 2500 (2x100 bp) or NovaSeq (2x150 bp). Turning to the authors' computational methods: MIGEC was used to demultiplex reads and collapse the reads into UMI consensus sequences, and MiXCR was used for V(D)J alignment. Clonotypes responding to the vaccine were identified with edgeR on replicate PBMC samples, with the criteria of FDR below 0.01 and a log2 fold change above 5 up to day 15. Each bulk clonotype was labeled CD4 or CD8 based on which sequenced repertoire, CD4 or CD8, contained the clonotype at higher abundance. Clones were called with MiXCR by TCRdb after fastp trimmed the public reads at Q25, and only in-frame beta chains were retained. Records with the same CDR3 protein are collapsed into one entry carrying the most frequent genes and DNA. The V and J calls were not made by the authors but by TCRdb's processing. In this sample the table shows some 320,000 distinct CDR3 sequences, 4% to 5.5% of which occur a single time. Clones ranked in the top ten supply 15% to 20% of the sample.

These data come from a study of T cells after yellow fever vaccination (dated by TCRdb to the late 2010s). Broadly, across the study: The SMART-Seq v4 Ultra Low Input RNA kit was used to prepare libraries from fractions with low cell numbers. To follow T-cell clones before and after primary and booster YFV17D yellow fever vaccination, bulk TCR alpha and beta repertoires were sequenced over time. Bulk PBMC replicates and cell subsets were isolated from blood drawn at multiple timepoints before and after both primary and secondary immunization. The cohort comprised two healthy male donors, one aged 18 to 29 and one aged 30 to 40 years.

Reading the label with the study, this specimen's treatment or condition is: live attenuated yellow fever vaccine strain. At each blood-draw timepoint, two biological replicates of bulk PBMCs were obtained. PBMCs were isolated from peripheral blood using a standard Ficoll-Paque protocol. TriZol was used to extract RNA from bulk PBMCs, from CD4 and CD8 fractions, and from dextramer-positive and dextramer-negative fractions. The CDR3 numbers 20 residues from cysteine through phenylalanine. Only the CDR3 part of the read is kept: 60 bases, read in frame from the first base. From a lookup of the germline V gene (reference sequence), CDR1 and CDR2 are MNHEY and SMNVEV. Compared with germline, V lacks 4 bases and J lacks 0 bases; bases without a gene match: 17. Overall study results and their limits: A small fraction of clonotypes appeared in both the CD4 and CD8 compartments, likely as a result of convergent recombination. Because abundant contaminating clonotypes from the bulk population could be contained in FACS-sorted repertoires, computational filtering was required. After the booster, most clones that had expanded after primary vaccination were detected again (nearly 98% of CD4 and around nine tenths of CD8), suggesting broad maintenance of memory. Because the study included only a couple of donors, the extent to which the findings can be generalized is limited. Compared with the primary T-cell response, the secondary T-cell response was weaker but faster, peaking on day 5 rather than day 15.

The sequence derives from a man aged 18 to 30 who received the YFV17D yellow fever vaccine. This specimen consisted of PBMCs, obtained 15 days after the yellow fever booster vaccination. This chain joins TRBV27 to TRBJ1-5; TRBD1 matches 8 bases in the middle. The base sequence is TGTGCCAGCAGTTCTCCCCTCGGGACAGGAGCGATCTTTAGCAATCAGCCCCAGCATTTT. Its translation is CASSSPLGTGAIFSNQPQHF.